This T cell receptor beta chain was profiled in a study of T cells in tuberculosis (dated 2018 in TCRdb). Regarding the study in general: The study combined CD1B tetramers and high-throughput TCR immunosequencing to characterize T cells specific for the mycobacterial lipid antigen glucose monomycolate (GMM). With 9 to 11 people per group, a South African clinical cohort compared IGRA-negative adolescents, IGRA-positive adolescents with latent tuberculosis, and adults with active tuberculosis. PBMC from active tuberculosis patients were archived either before standard anti-tuberculosis treatment began or within 7 days of its start.

Comments on this clone: Its specific antigen is unknown. No qualities accompany the bases; no much larger clone lies one base away.

V lost 0 bases and J lost 5 bases; the stretch between them is 11 bases long. The germline V gene (reference sequence) supplies CDR1 SGHNT and CDR2 YYREEE. From the cysteine up to the phenylalanine, the CDR3 has a length of 15 residues. Only CDR3 DNA remains: 45 bases, in frame from the first base. The time point label here, explained by the study, means: new active TB diagnosis, blood taken before or within 7 days of starting treatment. The active tuberculosis patients were newly diagnosed, HIV-seronegative South African adults aged 18 years or older. Confirmation of active tuberculosis was based on positive sputum smear microscopy and/or a positive M. tuberculosis culture. Unsorted cryopreserved PBMC were immunosequenced, covering on average approximately 91,000 T cells per clinical donor. The immunoSEQ multiplex PCR assay was used to generate TCR libraries, with TCR-beta and/or TCR-alpha/delta assays applied to each sample. The amplified TCR libraries were sequenced using the Illumina high-throughput platform. The published analysis was carried out like this. Clustering and dimensionality reduction were performed using pairwise TCRdist distances among GMM-specific receptors from ex vivo sorted or in vitro expanded T cells. Each clinical repertoire received a mean NN-distance score, defined as the average TCRdist to the nearest 10% of tetramer-positive reference sequences. GEM TCR motif frequency was computed as the fraction of unique TCRs matching known GEM sequences by V/J usage and CDR3 length. Active tuberculosis was classified by linear discriminant analysis with leave-one-out cross-validation, implemented in scikit-learn. TCRdb obtained this table from immuneACCESS and retained in-frame rearrangements with V and J assigned. These tables miss some clones; where compared with another copy, unresolved V genes account for less than half of the shortfall, and the remainder is unexplained. Clone size and the V and J calls come from that table; the DNA yielded D and trimming. The sample has roughly 35,000 clones on record, 92% of them singletons. The top ten hold 6.5% to 8.5% of the sample.

What the authors observed across the whole study: Compared with IGRA-negative controls, TCR-alpha repertoires from active tuberculosis had smaller mean NN-distances to GMM-specific TCRs, which suggests that these TCRs underwent clonal expansion. Using GEM motif frequencies, a classifier achieved approximately 72% accuracy, whereas a classifier built on the diverse GMM-specific repertoire got to 87% accuracy (AUROC more than 0.85). The smaller NN-distances in active tuberculosis patients were driven in part by shorter CDR3-alpha lengths, while the difference seen for TCR-beta was not statistically significant. Clinical samples were chosen by availability of cryopreserved specimens, and active tuberculosis cases were adults while controls were adolescents.

The input for sequencing was PBMCs, taken at tuberculosis diagnosis. The TCR was taken from an adult with tuberculosis. Some clones in this sample may be carry-over from other donors' samples. The V and J segments used are TRBV5-4 and TRBJ2-2, with TRBD2 perhaps the D gene, on 5 matching bases. The sequenced DNA: TGTGCCAGCAGCTTGGCCTGGACGGGGACCGGGGAGCTGTTTTTT. The translation is CASSLAWTGTGELFF.